This TCR beta chain originates from a study of response to subunit inactivated influenza vaccine. TCRdb passed the RT-PCR reads through MiXCR, listing each CDR3 protein once. The sample holds 530,000 or so distinct CDR3 sequences, about an eighth seen once. The V end lost 5 bases, the J end lost 0 bases, and 8 bases lay between the germline ends. CDR3 size: 15 residues. Germline V gene lookup returns CDR1 LNHDA and CDR2 SQIVND (reference sequence). This clonotype was sampled from a man aged 50-60 years who received an inactivated influenza vaccine. The source was PBMCs from blood, collected on the day of vaccination. The chain employs TRBV19 and TRBJ1-6, with D uncertain. The CDR3 bases are TGTGCCAGTAGTCCCTGGAACTCCTATAATTCACCCCTCCACTTT. Amino acid sequence: CASSPWNSYNSPLHF.